The 13 T cell receptor beta chains listed next were all sequenced from one sample in a study of T cells in Graves' hyperthyroidism and ophthalmopathy. Template material for amplifying TCR beta CDR3 regions consisted of RNA transcripts. The study used the HTBI primer set for a first-round RT-PCR of the TCR CDR3. One entry per CDR3 protein, called by TCRdb with MiXCR from the multiplex PCR reads. The top ten clones hold 5.3% of a sample with 350,000 to 500,000 distinct CDR3 sequences, approximately 15% of them seen once. Sequencing was carried out using blood. The source of these receptors is a woman between 18 and 30 years old with Graves' hyperthyroidism.

This clonotype showed up many times. This chain joins TRBV5-1 and TRBJ1-2; TRBD1 aligns across 8 bases. The V segment lost 0 bases and the J segment 5 bases; nucleotides outside the gene matches: 3. Germline CDR1 SGHRS, CDR2 YFSETQ. The CDR3 is 14 amino acids. The CDR3 DNA is TGCGCCAGCAGCTTGGACAGGGGGGAATATGGCTACACCTTC. The encoded protein is CASSLDRGEYGYTF.

This sequence joins TRBV29-1 and TRBJ2-3; D might be TRBD2 (6 bases). Germline loops: CDR1 SQVTM, CDR2 ANQGSEA. V lost 4 bases, J lost 5 bases, and 13 bases lay in between. The CDR3 has 13 amino acids. CDR3 DNA sequence: TGCAGCGTTGCCGGCGGGATTGTAGATACGCAGTATTTT. As protein: CSVAGGIVDTQYF.

This clonotype came up many times. V usage is TRBV10-3 and J usage is TRBJ2-5, with D perhaps matching TRBD2 (10 bases). Trimming removed 6 bases from V and 5 bases from J, with 19 bases in between. Germline V gene data show CDR1 as ENHRY and CDR2 as SYGVKD. The CDR3 sequence is 15 residues long. The DNA of the CDR3 is TGTGCCATCAGAGCGGGGGGGACAGGGATGGAGACCCAGTACTTC. Translation: CAIRAGGTGMETQYF.

This clonotype has just a few counts. The chain uses TRBV9 and TRBJ1-2; TRBD1 might be the D (5 bases). The V end lost 3 bases, the J end lost 9 bases, and 21 bases lay between the germline ends. This CDR3 is built from 15 residues. Germline V gene data show CDR1 as SGDLS and CDR2 as YYNGEE. The chain's CDR3 is CASSEWGRDGASYTF. DNA for the CDR3: TGTGCCAGCAGCGAGTGGGGCCGGGACGGCGCTAGCTACACCTTC.

This clonotype came up a few times. The V and J genes are TRBV14 and TRBJ1-3; D is ambiguous. The CDR3 extends over 15 amino acids. V lost 0 bases, J lost 2 bases, and 8 bases lay in between. Germline V gene sequence: CDR1 SGHDN, CDR2 FVKESK. CDR3 in amino acids: CASSQERHPGNTIYF. The CDR3 DNA follows: TGTGCCAGCAGCCAAGAGCGGCATCCTGGAAACACCATATATTTT.

This clonotype was recorded at least ten times. V usage is TRBV3-1 and J usage is TRBJ2-5; 13 bases line up with TRBD2. CDR1 is LGHDT and CDR2 is YNNKEL in the germline V gene (reference sequence). This CDR3 is 15 amino acids long. V was pared by 1 base and J by 4 bases, with 0 bases of the junction left unmatched. The chain's CDR3 is CASSQGTSGRETQYF. The CDR3 DNA reads as TGTGCCAGCAGCCAAGGGACTAGCGGGAGAGAGACCCAGTACTTC.

This clonotype has more than one count but fewer than ten. This sequence joins TRBV7-3 and TRBJ2-2, with 7 bases that match TRBD2. V was clipped by 1 base and J by 4 bases; unmatched bases: 6. The germline V gene has CDR1 SGHTA and CDR2 FQGTGA. The CDR3 is 16 amino acids. The CDR3 sequence: CASSLISGGRTGELFF. CDR3 coding DNA: TGTGCCAGCAGCTTAATCTCGGGAGGTCGCACCGGGGAGCTGTTTTTT. Full variable domain (outside the CDR3, taken from reference TRBV7-3 and TRBJ2-2): GAGVSQTPSNKVTEKGKYVELRCDPISGHTALYWYRQSLGQGPEFLIYFQGTGAADDSGLPNDRFFAVRPEGSVSTLKIQRTERGDSAVYLCASSLISGGRTGELFFGEGSRLTVL.

The rearrangement joins TRBV7-9 to TRBJ1-1, with D maybe TRBD1 (5 bases). The CDR3 sequence is 15 residues long. V was shortened by 1 base and J by 0 bases, with 9 bases between the two germline ends. Germline lookup yields CDR1 SEHNR and CDR2 FQNEAQ (reference sequence). DNA for the CDR3: TGTGCCAGCAGCTTAGGTGACAGTTTGAACACTGAAGCTTTCTTT. Translating gives CASSLGDSLNTEAFF.

The chain couples TRBV25-1 to TRBJ2-7, with TRBD1 matching over 10 bases. Germline V gene lookup returns CDR1 MGHDK and CDR2 SYGVNS. This CDR3 comprises 14 residues. Trimming at V came to 4 bases and at J to 7 bases, leaving 7 bases not matched to a gene. CDR3 protein: CASSGYDRGREQYF. The CDR3 DNA reads TGTGCCAGCAGTGGCTACGACAGGGGGCGTGAGCAGTACTTC.

The V gene is TRBV6-2 or TRBV6-3, the J gene TRBJ2-4, with 9 bases aligning to TRBD2. The CDR3 totals 19 residues. Germline V gives CDR1 MNHEY, CDR2 SVGEGT. The V and J ends lost 6 bases and 0 bases, in that order; junction bases with no gene match: 15. The CDR3 loop is CASRSKPSSGTLAKNIQYF. The DNA for the CDR3 is TGTGCCAGCAGATCAAAACCTTCTAGCGGGACTTTAGCCAAAAACATTCAGTACTTC.

Ten or more counts support this clonotype. This chain links TRBV12-5 with TRBJ2-7; D is unclear. Germline V gene sequence: CDR1 LGHNT, CDR2 FRNRAP. CDR3 size: 9 residues. The V gene lost 7 bases and the J gene lost 9 bases, with 7 bases spanning the gap. CDR3 loop: CASAGMQYF. CDR3 nucleotides: TGTGCTAGTGCTGGGATGCAGTACTTC. Together with reference TRBV12-5 and TRBJ2-7, the CDR3 gives the full variable domain: DARVTQTPRHKVTEMGQEVTMRCQPILGHNTVFWYRQTMMQGLELLAYFRNRAPLDDSGMPKDRFSAEMPDATLATLKIQPSEPRDSAVYFCASAGMQYFGPGTRLTVT.

This clonotype showed up many times. The rearrangement uses TRBV27 and TRBJ2-2; 11 positions agree with TRBD2. Germline V CDR1 and CDR2: MNHEY, SMNVEV (reference sequence). The CDR3 extends over 16 amino acids. J lost 2 bases, V lost 6 bases, and 5 bases had no gene match. The CDR3 DNA is TGTGCCAGCAGCCGAACTAGCGGGAGTAACACCGGGGAGCTGTTTTTT. Amino acid sequence: CASSRTSGSNTGELFF.

The rearrangement links TRBV11-2 to TRBJ2-2; TRBD2 is a possible D gene (6 bases). This CDR3 contains 15 residues. V lost 1 base, J lost 5 bases, and 11 bases lay in between. Germline lookup yields CDR1 SGHAT and CDR2 FQNNGV. The CDR3: CASSLAGVGTGELFF. The CDR3 DNA is TGTGCCAGCAGCTTAGCGGGAGTTGGGACCGGGGAGCTGTTTTTT.